The sequence of this T cell receptor (beta chain) was determined in a study of blood T cell repertoires in COVID-19. Background on the study: Nucleic acid was either cDNA or gDNA, and it came from T cells, B-cell-depleted T cells, or PBMCs.

Under the authors' procedure: Estimation of nucleated cell counts was performed using reference gene primer amplification. The assay was immunoSEQ multiplex PCR, and TCRdb's table has in-frame clones only and misses some. V, J and clone size are taken as reported in that table, and D and trimming were inferred from the DNA itself. The sample has a few hundred thousand clones, approximately 89% seen once. This CDR3 contains 13 residues. V was clipped by 3 bases and J by 10 bases, with 13 bases between them. Germline V lookup: CDR1 LNHDA, CDR2 SQIVND (reference sequence). Participants reported their clinical history, and cohort assignment relied on those reports. What the recovered Cohort 3 donors had was two negative PCRs, clearance, or symptom resolution.

The receptor's source is a woman in her thirties or forties who had recovered from COVID-19. The gene calls are TRBV19 and TRBJ2-4; a possible D gene is TRBD2 (5 bases). Input material: PBMCs or T cells enriched from blood (not recorded which). The CDR3 loop is CASSIGGRGIQYF. The CDR3 coding sequence is TGTGCCAGTAGTATCGGAGGCCGGGGAATTCAGTACTTC.